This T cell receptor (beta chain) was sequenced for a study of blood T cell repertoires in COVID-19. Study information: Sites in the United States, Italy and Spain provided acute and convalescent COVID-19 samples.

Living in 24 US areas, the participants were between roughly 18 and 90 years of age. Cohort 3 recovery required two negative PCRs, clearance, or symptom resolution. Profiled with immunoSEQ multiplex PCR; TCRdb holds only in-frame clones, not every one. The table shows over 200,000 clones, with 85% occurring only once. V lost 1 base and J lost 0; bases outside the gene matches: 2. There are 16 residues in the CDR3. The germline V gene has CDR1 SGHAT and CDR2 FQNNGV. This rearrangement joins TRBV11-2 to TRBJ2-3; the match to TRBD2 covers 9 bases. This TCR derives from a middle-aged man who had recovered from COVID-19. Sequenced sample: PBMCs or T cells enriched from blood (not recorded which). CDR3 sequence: CASSLALAGSTDTQYF. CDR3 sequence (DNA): TGTGCCAGCAGCTTAGCTCTAGCGGGGAGCACAGATACGCAGTATTTT.